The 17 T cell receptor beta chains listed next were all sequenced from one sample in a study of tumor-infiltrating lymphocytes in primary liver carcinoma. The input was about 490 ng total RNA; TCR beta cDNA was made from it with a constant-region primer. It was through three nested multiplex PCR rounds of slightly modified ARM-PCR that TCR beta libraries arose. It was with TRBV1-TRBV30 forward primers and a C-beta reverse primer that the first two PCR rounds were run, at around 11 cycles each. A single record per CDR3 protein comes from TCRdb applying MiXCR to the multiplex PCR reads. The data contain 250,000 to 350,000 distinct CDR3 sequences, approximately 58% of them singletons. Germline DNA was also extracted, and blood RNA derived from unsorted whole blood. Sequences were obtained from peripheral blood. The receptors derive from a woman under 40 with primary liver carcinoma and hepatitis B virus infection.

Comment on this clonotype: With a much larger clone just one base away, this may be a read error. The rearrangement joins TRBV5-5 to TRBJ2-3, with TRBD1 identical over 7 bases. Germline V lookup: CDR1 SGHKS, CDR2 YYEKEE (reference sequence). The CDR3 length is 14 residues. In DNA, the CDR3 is TGTGCCAACAGCTTCGGACAGGTTGCAGATACGCAGTATTTT. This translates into CANSFGQVADTQYF.

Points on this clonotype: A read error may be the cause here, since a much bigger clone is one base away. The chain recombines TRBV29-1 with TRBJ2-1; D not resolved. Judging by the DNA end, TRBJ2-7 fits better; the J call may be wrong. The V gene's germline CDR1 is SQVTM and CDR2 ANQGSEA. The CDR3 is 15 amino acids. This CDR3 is CSAPRLGGSYNEQYF. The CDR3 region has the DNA TGCAGCGCCCCCCGGTTAGGCGGCTCCTACAATGAGCAGTACTTC.

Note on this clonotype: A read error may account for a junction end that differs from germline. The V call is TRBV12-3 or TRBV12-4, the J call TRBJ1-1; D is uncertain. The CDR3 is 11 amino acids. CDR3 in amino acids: CTSSLDAEAFF. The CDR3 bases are TGTACCAGCAGTTTGGACGCTGAAGCTTTCTTT.

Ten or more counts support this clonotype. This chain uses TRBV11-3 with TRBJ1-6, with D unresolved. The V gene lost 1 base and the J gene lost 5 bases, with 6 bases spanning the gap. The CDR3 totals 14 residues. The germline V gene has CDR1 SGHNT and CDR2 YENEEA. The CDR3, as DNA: TGTGCCAGCAGCTTAGGGTGGGATAATTCACCCCTCCACTTT. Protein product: CASSLGWDNSPLHF.

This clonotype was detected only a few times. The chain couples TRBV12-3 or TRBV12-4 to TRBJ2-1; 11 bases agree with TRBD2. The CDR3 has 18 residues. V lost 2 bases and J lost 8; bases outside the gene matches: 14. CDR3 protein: CASSLISGRAGMAHEQFF. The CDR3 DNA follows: TGTGCCAGCAGTTTAATTAGCGGGAGGGCCGGAATGGCGCATGAGCAGTTCTTC.

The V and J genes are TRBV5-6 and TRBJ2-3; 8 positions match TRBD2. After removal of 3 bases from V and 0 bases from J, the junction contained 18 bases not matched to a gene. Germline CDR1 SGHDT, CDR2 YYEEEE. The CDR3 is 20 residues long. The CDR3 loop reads CASSYPQRELSYGSTDTQYF. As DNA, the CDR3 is TGTGCCAGCAGCTACCCCCAGCGGGAGTTATCCTACGGTAGCACAGATACGCAGTATTTT.

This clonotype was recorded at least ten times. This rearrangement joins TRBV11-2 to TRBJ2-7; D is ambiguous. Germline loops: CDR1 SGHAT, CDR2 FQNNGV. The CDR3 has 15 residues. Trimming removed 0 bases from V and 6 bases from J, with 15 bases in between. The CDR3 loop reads CASSLDHGYGSEQYF. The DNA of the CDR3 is TGTGCCAGCAGCTTAGATCATGGGTACGGCAGCGAGCAGTACTTC.

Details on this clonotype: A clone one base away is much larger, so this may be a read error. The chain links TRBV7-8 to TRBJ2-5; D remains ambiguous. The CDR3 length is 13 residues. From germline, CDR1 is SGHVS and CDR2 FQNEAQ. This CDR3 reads CASGLAGRETQYF. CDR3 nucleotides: TGTGCCAGCGGCTTAGCTGGCAGGGAGACCCAGTACTTC.

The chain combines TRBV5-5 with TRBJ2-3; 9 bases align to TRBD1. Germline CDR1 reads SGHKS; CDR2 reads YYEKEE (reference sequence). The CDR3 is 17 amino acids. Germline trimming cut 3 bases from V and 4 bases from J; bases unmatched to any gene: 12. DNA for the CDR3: TGTGCCAGCAGCTCAAAAGCCGGGACAGGGTATTCAGATACGCAGTATTTT. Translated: CASSSKAGTGYSDTQYF.

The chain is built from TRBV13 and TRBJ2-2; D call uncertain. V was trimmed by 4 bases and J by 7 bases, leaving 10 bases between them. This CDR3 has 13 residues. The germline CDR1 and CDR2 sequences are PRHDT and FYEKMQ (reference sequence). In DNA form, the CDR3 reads TGTGCCAGCAGCTCCAAGGGAAGCGGGGAGCTGTTTTTT. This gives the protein CASSSKGSGELFF.

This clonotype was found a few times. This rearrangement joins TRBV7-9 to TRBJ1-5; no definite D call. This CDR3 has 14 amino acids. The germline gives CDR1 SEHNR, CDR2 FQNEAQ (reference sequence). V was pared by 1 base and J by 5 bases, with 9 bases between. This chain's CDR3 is CASSLDLPYQPQHF. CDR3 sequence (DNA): TGTGCCAGCAGCTTAGATCTGCCCTATCAGCCCCAGCATTTT.

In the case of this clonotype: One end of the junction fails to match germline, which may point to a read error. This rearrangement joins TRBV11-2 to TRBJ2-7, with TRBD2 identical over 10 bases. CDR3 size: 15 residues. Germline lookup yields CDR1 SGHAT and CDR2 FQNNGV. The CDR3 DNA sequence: TGTGCCAGCAGCGCTATAGCGGGAGGACACCACGAGCACTACTTC. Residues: CASSAIAGGHHEHYF.

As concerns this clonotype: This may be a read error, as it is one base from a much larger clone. CDR3 residues: CASSQGLADTNTQYF. The CDR3, as DNA: TGCGCCAGCAGCCAAGGACTAGCGGACACAAATACGCAGTATTTT. J is TRBJ2-3 and V is TRBV4-3, with 9 bases lining up with TRBD2. The CDR3 runs to 15 residues. Per the germline V gene, CDR1 is LGHNA and CDR2 is YSLEER.

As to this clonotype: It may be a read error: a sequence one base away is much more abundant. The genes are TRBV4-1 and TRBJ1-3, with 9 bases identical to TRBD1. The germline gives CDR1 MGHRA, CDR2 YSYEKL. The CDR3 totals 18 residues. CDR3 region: CASSQGLDRGGPGNTIHF. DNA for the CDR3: TGCGCCAGCAGCCAAGGGCTCGACAGGGGGGGACCCGGAAACACCATACATTTT.

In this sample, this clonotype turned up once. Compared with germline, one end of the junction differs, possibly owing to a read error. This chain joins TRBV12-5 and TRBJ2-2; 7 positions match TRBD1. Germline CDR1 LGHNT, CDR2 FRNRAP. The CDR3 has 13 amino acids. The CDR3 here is CASGNRGTGEPFF. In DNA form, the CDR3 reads TGTGCTAGTGGAAACAGGGGCACCGGGGAGCCGTTTTTT.

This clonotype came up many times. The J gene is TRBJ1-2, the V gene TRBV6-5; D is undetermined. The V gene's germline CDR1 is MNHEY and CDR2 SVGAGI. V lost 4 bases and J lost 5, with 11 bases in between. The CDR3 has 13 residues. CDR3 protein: CASSLRERYGYTF. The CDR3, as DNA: TGTGCCAGCAGTTTAAGGGAACGGTATGGCTACACCTTC.

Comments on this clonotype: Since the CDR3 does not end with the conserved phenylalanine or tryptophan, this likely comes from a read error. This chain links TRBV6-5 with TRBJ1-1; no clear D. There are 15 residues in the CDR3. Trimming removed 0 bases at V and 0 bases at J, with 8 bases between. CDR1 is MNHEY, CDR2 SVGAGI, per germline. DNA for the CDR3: TGTGCCAGCAGTTACTCGAAGGCAGTGAACACTGAAGCTTTCCTT. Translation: CASSYSKAVNTEAFL.